These T cell receptor beta chains were read from a single sample in a study of blood T cell repertoires in COVID-19. TCRdb's copy holds only in-frame clones and misses some; the assay was immunoSEQ multiplex PCR. In the table there are 100,000 to 150,000 clones, around 85% of which are singletons. Sequencing was done on a sample of peripheral blood. These receptors were taken from a woman of 80 years or more with acute or convalescent COVID-19. CDR3s include the opening cysteine and the closing phenylalanine or tryptophan. A D gene is named only where the DNA matches it firmly. Not every row has a clone size; where given, it reads once, few, many or a size class.

TRBJ2-2,TRBV19,.,TRBD1,16,TGTGCCAGTAGTCCCAGACAGGGTATCGACACCGGGGAGCTGTTTTTT,CASSPRQGIDTGELFF
TRBJ2-5,TRBV2,.,TRBD1,18,TGTGCCAGCAGTAAAATAATTTCGACAGGGATACTCCAAGAGACCCAGTACTTC,CASSKIISTGILQETQYF
TRBJ1-6,TRBV2,.,TRBD1,15,TGTGCCAGCAGTGGTGGGGACAGGGGGTGGACACCCCTCCACTTT,CASSGGDRGWTPLHF
TRBJ2-7,TRBV6-2/TRBV6-3,.,TRBD1,13,TGTGCCAGCAGCCTAGGACAGGTCTACGAGCAGTACTTC,CASSLGQVYEQYF
TRBJ1-1,TRBV10-3,.,TRBD1,15,TGTGCCATCAGTGGTAACAGGGGACGGAACACTGAAGCTTTCTTT,CAISGNRGRNTEAFF
TRBJ2-3,TRBV30,.,.,12,TGTGCCTGGAGTAGGACGGAGGGGACGCAGTATTTT,CAWSRTEGTQYF
TRBJ1-2,TRBV2,.,.,13,TGTGCCAGCAGTTTGATGACACTTTATGGCTACACCTTC,CASSLMTLYGYTF
TRBJ1-1,TRBV24-1,.,.,12,TGTGCCACCAGTGAGTTGACATTTTATTCTCTCTTT,CATSELTFYSLF
TRBJ1-2,TRBV30,.,.,11,TGTGCCTGGAGTCAGGGAGGGGGCTACACCTTC,CAWSQGGGYTF
TRBJ1-1,TRBV5-1,.,.,14,TGCGCCAGCAGCTTTGGGGGGTCGGCCACTGAAGCTTTCTTT,CASSFGGSATEAFF
TRBJ1-2,TRBV19,.,TRBD1,15,TGTGCCAGTTTTGACAGGGGAACTTCTAACTATGGCTACACCTTC,CASFDRGTSNYGYTF
TRBJ2-6,TRBV5-6,.,TRBD1,17,TGTGCCAGCAGCTCACCGGGACAGCACTCTGGGGCCAACGTCCTGACTTTC,CASSSPGQHSGANVLTF
TRBJ1-1,TRBV7-9,.,TRBD1,16,TGTGCCAGCAGCCCAGGGGGGACAGGGGTGAACACTGAAGCTTTCTTT,CASSPGGTGVNTEAFF
TRBJ2-3,TRBV29-1,.,TRBD1,18,TGCAGCGTTGAATTGTCTCCGGGACAGGGGGCGCCCACAGATACGCAGTATTTT,CSVELSPGQGAPTDTQYF
TRBJ2-2,TRBV27,.,TRBD2,15,TGTGCCAGCAGTTTACTAGCGGGAGCCACCGGGGAGCTGTTTTTT,CASSLLAGATGELFF
TRBJ1-2,TRBV29-1,once,TRBD1,13,TGCAGCGCCAAAGGGGGCGCGGACTATGGCTACACCTTC,CSAKGGADYGYTF
TRBJ2-2,TRBV6-5,once,.,16,TGTGCCAGCAGTTCCCCAGGGCGCGGTAACACCGGGGAGCTGTTTTTT,CASSSPGRGNTGELFF
TRBJ2-1,TRBV7-8,.,.,14,TGTGCCAGCAGCTTCCGGGACTCTTACAATGAGCAGTTCTTC,CASSFRDSYNEQFF
TRBJ1-4,TRBV20-1,few,.,11,TGCAGTGCTAGATGGGCAGAAAAACTGTTTTTT,CSARWAEKLFF
TRBJ2-3,TRBV18,.,TRBD1,15,TGTGCCAGCTCACCAGGGACAGGGAGCACAGATACGCAGTATTTT,CASSPGTGSTDTQYF
TRBJ1-2,TRBV5-6,.,.,14,TGTGCCAGCAGACCCAAAACAGGGCAATGGGGCTACACCTTC,CASRPKTGQWGYTF
TRBJ1-5,TRBV6-2/TRBV6-3,.,TRBD1,16,TGTGCCAGCAGTTCCTACGAGACAGGGGCCAATCAGCCCCAGCATTTT,CASSSYETGANQPQHF
TRBJ2-1,TRBV6-5,.,TRBD1,15,TGTGCCAGCGCCTCCGGGACAGGGAGAAAGGATGAGCAGTTCTTC,CASASGTGRKDEQFF
TRBJ2-5,TRBV6-2/TRBV6-3,once,TRBD2,17,TGTGCCAGCAGTTACTCGCAGGTAGCGGGGGGACAAGAGACCCAGTACTTC,CASSYSQVAGGQETQYF